This record looks at one T cell receptor beta chain sequence and its context. The antigen is undetermined. These data belong to a study of OX40 agonist ivuxolimab in advanced cancers. The study's findings and limits: The mean number of expanded clones was higher in CD8+ T cells than in CD4+. In a subset of nonresponders, normalized T-cell clonal expansion was also low.

Assay: immunoSEQ multiplex PCR; the TCRdb copy retains only in-frame clones and omits some. This sample has approximately 80,000 clones, with 75% to 95% found just once. J gave up 6 bases and V 8 bases, and 6 bases lay outside the gene matches. CDR3 size: 15 residues. Germline V gene sequence: CDR1 SGHTA, CDR2 FQGTGA. This chain uses TRBV7-3 with TRBJ2-2, with TRBD2 identical over 13 bases. The TCR comes from an adult with an advanced solid tumor such as melanoma, head and neck, liver or kidney cancer. The material was CD4+ or CD8+ T cells sorted from blood, obtained in a trial of the OX40 agonist ivuxolimab. CDR3 protein: CASQQLAGGPGELFF. The CDR3 bases are TGTGCCAGCCAACAACTAGCGGGAGGGCCCGGGGAGCTGTTTTTT.